This T cell receptor beta chain was obtained from a study of blood T cell repertoires in COVID-19. For the study at large: Researchers got acute and convalescent COVID-19 samples from the United States, Italy and Spain. T cells, B-cell-depleted T cells, or PBMCs provided the cDNA or gDNA that served as material.

In the source study's methods: Reference gene primer amplification gave nucleated cell count estimates. The protocol was immunoSEQ multiplex PCR, while the TCRdb copy is restricted to in-frame clones and leaves out a portion. That table furnishes V, J and clone size, whereas the DNA furnished D and trimming. The sample yields 50,000 to 55,000 clones, approximately 87% seen once. Germline loops: CDR1 SGHDT, CDR2 YYEEEE. The CDR3 extends over 14 amino acids. V gave up 3 bases and J gave up 4 bases; unmatched junction bases: 4. This sequence originates from a man aged 45-65 years with acute or convalescent COVID-19. The chain couples TRBV5-6 to TRBJ1-3; TRBD1 matches at 7 bases. The source material was peripheral blood. The CDR3 loop reads CASSSTGAGNTIYF. The CDR3 DNA sequence: TGTGCCAGCAGCTCTACAGGGGCAGGAAACACCATATATTTT.